This TCR beta chain emerged from a study of blood T cell repertoires in COVID-19. The overall study: Sample material is recorded as cDNA or gDNA derived from T cells, B-cell-depleted T cells, or PBMCs.

From germline, CDR1 is MNHEY and CDR2 SVGEGT. The CDR3 has 16 amino acids. Between the trimmed V and J ends, which lost 2 bases and 0 bases, there was a span of 13 bases. Profiled with immunoSEQ multiplex PCR; TCRdb holds only in-frame clones, not every one. The repertoire includes approximately 38,000 clones, over 80% of them detected once, and around 7% sits in the top ten. This clonotype originated in a human donor in a cohort sampled during active COVID-19. V gene TRBV6-2 or TRBV6-3 combines with J gene TRBJ1-1, with D possibly TRBD1 on 5 matching bases. Sequencing was done on a sample of peripheral blood. CDR3 region: CASSYVGRTLNTEAFF. The CDR3 DNA follows: TGTGCCAGCAGTTACGTGGGGCGGACACTGAACACTGAAGCTTTCTTT.